This passage covers 23 T cell receptor beta chains from one sample sequenced in a study of cytomegalovirus exposure and HLA in healthy donors (TCRdb year 2017). The protocol used for the library was the immunoSEQ multiplex PCR assay. The multiplex PCR relied on a mix of 60 forward primers for TCR Vbeta segments and 13 reverse primers for TCR Jbeta segments. The source is immuneACCESS, and TCRdb retained only in-frame sequences with V and J called. Part of the clones is not carried over; for the studies checked, unresolved V genes explain less than half of this, and the remainder is unexplained. This sample gives about 170,000 clones in total; more than 70% of them show up just once. Approximately 1.5% of the sample is in the top ten clones. Sequencing was performed on PBMCs. These receptors originate from a male donor in good health and CMV-seronegative.

The rearrangement links TRBV5-4 to TRBJ1-2; tentative D call: TRBD1 (6 bases). Trimming cost V 4 bases and J 2 bases, with 12 bases left between them. Germline V lookup: CDR1 SGHNT, CDR2 YYREEE (reference sequence). The CDR3 has 14 amino acids. CDR3 region: CASSPQGGNYGYTF. CDR3 nucleotides: TGTGCCAGCAGCCCACAGGGAGGGAACTATGGCTACACCTTC.

The rearrangement links TRBV6-6 to TRBJ1-5, with 7 bases fitting TRBD1. The ends lost 7 bases at V and 0 bases at J; junction bases unmatched: 6. The length of the CDR3 is 15 residues. Germline V lookup: CDR1 MNHNY, CDR2 SVGAGI (reference sequence). This CDR3 reads CASMGGQYSNQPQHF. In nucleotides, the CDR3 is TGTGCCAGCATGGGGGGACAGTATAGCAATCAGCCCCAGCATTTT.

This chain joins TRBV28 and TRBJ2-1, with 11 nucleotides matching TRBD2. The V gene's germline CDR1 is MDHEN and CDR2 SYDVKM. Trimming cost V 4 bases and J 3 bases; bases outside gene matches: 5. CDR3 length: 16 residues. The CDR3 reads CASSYLAGGLYNEQFF. DNA for the CDR3: TGTGCCAGCAGTTATCTAGCGGGAGGCCTCTACAATGAGCAGTTCTTC.

J is TRBJ2-3 and V is TRBV5-1; 9 bases fit TRBD1. Germline loops: CDR1 SGHRS, CDR2 YFSETQ. This CDR3 contains 15 residues. V lost 6 bases to trimming and J lost 3 bases; unmatched junction nucleotides: 8. The CDR3 region has the DNA TGCGCCAGCACCACCTGGGACAGGGAAACAGATACGCAGTATTTT. It specifies CASTTWDRETDTQYF.

The chain links TRBV15 to TRBJ2-5; possible D gene TRBD2, 6 bases. In germline, CDR1 is LNHNV, CDR2 YYDKDF (reference sequence). The CDR3 sequence is 17 residues long. Trimming cost V 2 bases and J 3 bases, with 19 bases left between them. The CDR3 here is CATSRQKGGLGEETQYF. The CDR3 region has the DNA TGTGCCACCAGCAGACAAAAGGGAGGTTTGGGGGAAGAGACCCAGTACTTC. The whole variable domain, remainder taken from reference TRBV15 and TRBJ2-5, is DAMVIQNPRYQVTQFGKPVTLSCSQTLNHNVMYWYQQKSSQAPKLLFHYYDKDFNNEADTPDNFQSRRPNTSFCFLDIRSPGLGDTAMYLCATSRQKGGLGEETQYFGPGTRLLVL.

This clone was picked up a small number of times. The V gene is TRBV2, the J gene TRBJ1-4, with 8 bases matching TRBD1. CDR3 length equals 16 residues. V lost 6 bases and J lost 3; bases outside the gene matches: 9. Germline loops: CDR1 SNHLY, CDR2 FYNNEI. CDR3 sequence reads: CASSLEQGGANEKLFF. The CDR3 nucleotides are TGTGCCAGCAGCCTAGAACAGGGGGGGGCTAATGAAAAACTGTTTTTT.

The CDR3 is CASSQGKTSGNEQFF. CDR3 DNA sequence: TGCGCCAGCAGCCAAGGCAAGACTAGCGGTAATGAGCAGTTCTTC. J is TRBJ2-1 and V is TRBV4-3, with 9 bases aligning to TRBD2. The CDR3 runs to 15 residues. After removal of 1 base from V and 7 bases from J, the junction contained 5 bases not matched to a gene. Germline loops: CDR1 LGHNA, CDR2 YSLEER.

The rearrangement links TRBV7-9 to TRBJ1-1, with a tentative D call TRBD1 (5 bases). This CDR3 region has 11 residues. Trimming removed 5 bases at V and 12 bases at J, with 13 bases between. Germline CDR1 SEHNR, CDR2 FQNEAQ (reference sequence). The CDR3, as DNA: TGTGCCAGCAGCGGAGGGGTTTACACTTTCTTT. Translation gives CASSGGVYTFF.

The genes are TRBV2 and TRBJ1-5; 9 bases match TRBD1. Germline V CDR1 and CDR2: SNHLY, FYNNEI. CDR3 length equals 14 residues. Germline trimming cut 6 bases from V and 7 bases from J; bases unmatched to any gene: 7. CDR3 amino acids: CASSSWDRAQPQHF. CDR3 nucleotide sequence: TGTGCCAGCAGCTCATGGGACAGGGCCCAGCCCCAGCATTTT.

The sample holds one count of this clone. V usage is TRBV29-1 and J usage is TRBJ1-1, with a tentative D call TRBD1 (5 bases). From germline, CDR1 is SQVTM and CDR2 ANQGSEA. The CDR3 covers 15 residues. V was pared by 3 bases and J by 5 bases, with 19 bases between. CDR3 DNA: TGCAGCGTTGATTATGGCAGCCGTGGGGCGACTGAAGCTTTCTTT. It encodes CSVDYGSRGATEAFF.

This clone was seen just once. CDR3 sequence: CASRAPGQGVEQYF. In nucleotides, the CDR3 is TGTGCCAGCAGAGCTCCGGGACAGGGGGTCGAGCAGTACTTC. The rearrangement links TRBV6-5 to TRBJ2-7; TRBD1 agrees at 11 bases. CDR1 and CDR2 (germline): MNHEY, SVGAGI. Trimming removed 6 bases from V and 6 bases from J; junction bases left unmatched: 7. The CDR3 contains 14 residues.

The V gene is TRBV19, the J gene TRBJ1-5; 9 nucleotides line up with TRBD1. The CDR3 contains 14 residues. In germline, CDR1 is LNHDA, CDR2 SQIVND (reference sequence). V shed 3 bases, J shed 5 bases, and the junction held 2 bases outside the gene matches. The CDR3 DNA follows: TGTGCCAGTAGTATGTGGGACAGGGATCAGCCCCAGCATTTT. This sequence encodes CASSMWDRDQPQHF.

The chain has TRBV29-1 and TRBJ2-1, with TRBD1 matching 12 bases. V gave up 6 bases and J gave up 7 bases; unmatched junction bases: 13. The germline gives CDR1 SQVTM, CDR2 ANQGSEA. The CDR3 runs 16 residues. CDR3 region: CSVEKNRDRGLNEQFF. For the CDR3, the DNA is TGCAGCGTCGAAAAAAACCGGGACAGGGGGCTTAATGAGCAGTTCTTC.

About this clone itself: The same CDR3 is also encoded by other DNA sequences in this sample. The chain recombines TRBV27 with TRBJ2-7; 7 nucleotides line up with TRBD1. Germline assignment: CDR1 MNHEY and CDR2 SMNVEV (reference sequence). The CDR3 is made up of 15 amino acids. The V gene end was trimmed by 3 bases and the J gene end by 0 bases; junction bases not matched to a gene: 5. The CDR3 protein is CASSLGQTFSYEQYF. DNA for the CDR3: TGTGCCAGCAGTTTGGGACAGACGTTCTCCTACGAGCAGTACTTC.

The chain joins TRBV5-5 to TRBJ1-3, with D possibly being TRBD1 (5 bases). The germline V gene encodes CDR1 SGHKS and CDR2 YYEKEE (reference sequence). The CDR3 is made up of 17 amino acids. V was shortened by 4 bases and J by 0 bases, with 17 bases between the two germline ends. CDR3 region: CASSPGGGLSSGNTIYF. CDR3 coding DNA: TGTGCCAGCAGCCCGGGGGGAGGCCTAAGCTCTGGAAACACCATATATTTT.

This sequence joins TRBV7-9 and TRBJ2-1, with TRBD2 matching 7 bases. The CDR3 extends over 13 amino acids. Germline lookup yields CDR1 SEHNR and CDR2 FQNEAQ (reference sequence). J lost 8 bases, V lost 5 bases, and 6 bases had no gene match. The CDR3 DNA reads as TGTGCCAGCAGCCGCGGGGGAGCGGATGAGCAGTTCTTC. Residues: CASSRGGADEQFF.

The chain links TRBV29-1 to TRBJ1-1, with TRBD1 identical over 7 bases. This CDR3 has 14 residues. Germline CDR1 and CDR2: SQVTM and ANQGSEA. V lost 7 bases and J lost 1; bases outside the gene matches: 9. The chain's CDR3 is CSAITGARNTEAFF. Here the CDR3 DNA reads TGCAGCGCCATCACAGGGGCTAGGAACACTGAAGCTTTCTTT.

V usage is TRBV4-3 and J usage is TRBJ1-1; the D is unclear. CDR3 length: 16 residues. V lost 0 bases and J 5 bases, leaving 16 bases between the germline ends. Germline-derived CDR1 and CDR2 are LGHNA and YSLEER. The CDR3 loop is CASSQDVNPGATEAFF. For the CDR3, the DNA is TGCGCCAGCAGCCAAGACGTGAACCCCGGTGCGACTGAAGCTTTCTTT.

The chain couples TRBV7-8 to TRBJ2-1, with 8 bases identical to TRBD2. V shed 1 base, J shed 8 bases, and the junction held 16 bases outside the gene matches. The CDR3 loop spans 18 amino acids. Germline loops: CDR1 SGHVS, CDR2 FQNEAQ. The CDR3 sequence: CASSLGGFREGILDEQFF. CDR3 bases: TGTGCCAGCAGCTTAGGCGGTTTCCGGGAGGGCATTTTGGATGAGCAGTTCTTC. The full variable domain, completed using reference TRBV7-8 and TRBJ2-1, is GAGVSQSPRYKVAKRGQDVALRCDPISGHVSLFWYQQALGQGPEFLTYFQNEAQLDKSGLPSDRFFAERPEGSVSTLKIQRTQQEDSAVYLCASSLGGFREGILDEQFFGPGTRLTVL.

This clone was seen just once. The CDR3 coding sequence is TGTGCCTGGAGCCCAACTCACAGGGGCGATCAGCCCCAGCATTTT. Protein product: CAWSPTHRGDQPQHF. J is TRBJ1-5 and V is TRBV30; 7 positions match TRBD1. The CDR3 contains 15 residues. The V segment lost 3 bases and the J segment 5 bases; nucleotides outside the gene matches: 10. Germline V gene data show CDR1 as GTSNPN and CDR2 as SVGIG (reference sequence).

This clone is a singleton in its sample. CDR3 nucleotides: TGTGCCACCAGCAGAGATTTGGCTCAAGAGACCCAGTACTTC. Amino acid sequence: CATSRDLAQETQYF. This chain connects TRBV15 to TRBJ2-5; no reliable D call. CDR3 length: 14 residues. V lost 0 bases and J 2 bases, leaving 7 bases between the germline ends. In germline, CDR1 is LNHNV, CDR2 YYDKDF (reference sequence).

The chain carries TRBV5-1 and TRBJ2-1, with 13 nucleotides matching TRBD2. Germline V lookup: CDR1 SGHRS, CDR2 YFSETQ. Germline trimming cut 3 bases from V and 8 bases from J; bases unmatched to any gene: 5. The CDR3 length is 15 residues. CDR3 protein: CASSSGLAGFYEQFF. CDR3 in DNA: TGCGCCAGCAGCTCGGGACTAGCGGGGTTCTATGAGCAGTTCTTC.

The chain recombines TRBV5-6 with TRBJ2-7; the match to TRBD1 covers 8 bases. V was clipped by 4 bases and J by 2 bases; unmatched bases: 5. Germline V gene lookup returns CDR1 SGHDT and CDR2 YYEEEE. The CDR3 sequence is 14 residues long. The CDR3, as DNA: TGTGCCAGCAGCCAAGGGACAGGAGCCTACGAGCAGTACTTC. Translated: CASSQGTGAYEQYF.